Detailed here is one T cell receptor (beta chain). No antigen is known for it. Nothing much larger sits one base from this clone, and base qualities are not available. A second Seattle source provided samples from volunteer blood donors who had recovered from COVID-19. The collaborating institutions used their own protocols to collect whole blood in K2EDTA tubes. For TCRbeta analysis, collaborators shipped samples in one of three forms: frozen whole blood, isolated PBMCs, or DNA extracted from either of those sample types. The immunoSEQ Assay, a bias-controlled multiplex PCR, was used to amplify TCRbeta CDR3 regions from genomic DNA. The authors processed their data as follows. Within the assay, amplification of reference gene primers was used to estimate how many nucleated cells each sample contained. Sequence reads were collapsed and filtered to measure the absolute abundance of every unique TCRbeta CDR3 rearrangement. For each sample, productive Simpson clonality was calculated by taking the square root of Simpson's diversity index across productive rearrangements. The immuneACCESS repertoire file appears here via TCRdb, limited to in-frame rearrangements. These files lack a portion of the clones; in checked studies, under half of the deficit traces to unresolved V genes, and the cause of the others is not known. That table furnishes V, J and clone size, whereas the DNA furnished D and trimming. The sample profile shows roughly 200,000 clones; nearly 90% of them were found once. The ten largest clonotypes hold about 12% of the sample.

CDR1 LNHDA and CDR2 SQIVND are derived from the germline V gene (reference sequence). Relative to germline, V is missing 2 bases and J is missing 3 bases, with 3 bases of the junction outside any gene match. The CDR3, from cysteine to phenylalanine, totals 14 residues. The sequence is cut down to CDR3 DNA, 42 bases in frame from base 1. This sample was taken from a study of blood T cell repertoires in COVID-19 (dated by TCRdb to 2018 to 2020). With regard to the full study: The collaborator samples originated in the United States, Italy and Spain and spanned the acute and convalescent phases of COVID-19. Subjects who had been exposed to COVID-19, were actively infected with it, or had recovered from it provided the deeply sampled blood TCRbeta repertoires that made up the dataset. The samples were drawn from two sources: the first 160 participants of the ongoing ImmuneRACE study, and 1,254 subjects contributed by 6 global collaborators. A de-identified subject ID, COVID-19 status, age in years and sex were almost always included in the sample metadata. The prospective study material was composed of cDNA or gDNA derived from T cells, B-cell-depleted T cells, or PBMCs. The repertoires were released in a freely available public database intended as a resource for research on the immune response to SARS-CoV-2. Where available, HLA class I and class II types were taken from metadata supplied by the sample provider and were not determined by assay-based typing.

General study outcomes and caveats: Clinical and demographic metadata were provided uncurated, with the amount varying by source and participant.

The TCR sequence derives from a woman younger than 30 who had recovered from COVID-19. The specimen sequenced was peripheral blood. This chain joins TRBV19 to TRBJ1-2; 7 central nucleotides agree with TRBD1. The sequenced DNA is TGTGCCAGTAGTATATGGACAGGAGACTATGGCTACACCTTC. Its amino acids are CASSIWTGDYGYTF.